These 25 T cell receptor beta chains were all obtained from the same sample, sequenced in a study of chemoradiotherapy in HPV16-positive cancers. Sequencing was performed with immunoSEQ multiplex PCR; in TCRdb, only in-frame clones are kept and a portion is missing. The sample has about 32,000 clones; approximately 90% are singletons. Sequenced here: blood, sampled from a patient who underwent chemoradiotherapy. The receptors stem from a human donor with HPV-associated anogenital cancer.

The chain is built from TRBV30 and TRBJ2-7, with D perhaps TRBD1 (6 bases). V was shortened by 4 bases and J by 0 bases, with 19 bases between the two germline ends. This CDR3 region has 16 residues. Germline V lookup: CDR1 GTSNPN, CDR2 SVGIG (reference sequence). CDR3 DNA sequence: TGTGCCTGGACCCTAGGGGCGCCCAGGGGCTCCTACGAGCAGTACTTC. Translated, it gives CAWTLGAPRGSYEQYF. The full variable domain, rest sourced from reference TRBV30 and TRBJ2-7, is SQTIHQWPATLVQPVGSPLSLECTVEGTSNPNLYWYRQAAGRGLQLLFYSVGIGQISSEVPQNLSASRPQDRQFILSSKKLLLSDSGFYLCAWTLGAPRGSYEQYFGPGTRLTVT.

V gene TRBV15 combines with J gene TRBJ2-7, with D perhaps being TRBD1 or TRBD2 (5 bases each). The V end was cut by 0 bases, the J end by 2 bases, with 14 bases between. Germline CDR1 is LNHNV and CDR2 is YYDKDF (reference sequence). CDR3 size: 16 residues. The CDR3 loop is CATSRETPRGAYEQYF. The DNA of the CDR3 is TGTGCCACCAGCAGAGAGACGCCGAGGGGAGCCTACGAGCAGTACTTC.

The chain couples TRBV19 to TRBJ2-3, with D unresolved. This CDR3 comprises 15 residues. With 5 bases removed from V and 2 bases from J, the gap between germline ends came to 14 bases. Germline V gene sequence: CDR1 LNHDA, CDR2 SQIVND (reference sequence). CDR3 bases: TGTGCCAGTAGTGTGTCTAGAACCCTCACAGATACGCAGTATTTT. The encoded protein is CASSVSRTLTDTQYF.

The chain carries TRBV7-9 and TRBJ2-1; no reliable D call. The V gene's germline CDR1 is SEHNR and CDR2 FQNEAQ (reference sequence). The CDR3 runs to 11 residues. V was trimmed by 3 bases and J by 5 bases, leaving 2 bases between them. DNA for the CDR3: TGTGCCAGCAGCTTGCACAATGAGCAGTTCTTC. Residues: CASSLHNEQFF.

The chain carries TRBV7-2 and TRBJ2-1; 10 bases map to TRBD2. CDR3 size: 14 residues. The germline CDR1 and CDR2 sequences are SGHTA and FQGNSA. Trimming took 3 bases from V and 9 from J; bases not matched to a gene: 5. The CDR3 nucleotides read TGTGCCAGCAGCTTCAGCGGGGGGGCCGCTGAGCAGTTCTTC. This sequence encodes CASSFSGGAAEQFF.

The V and J genes are TRBV7-3 and TRBJ2-5; 7 bases align to TRBD1. Germline assignment: CDR1 SGHTA and CDR2 FQGTGA. The CDR3 covers 13 residues. V lost 5 bases to trimming and J lost 5 bases; unmatched junction nucleotides: 5. This CDR3 is CASSKDRTETQYF. The CDR3 nucleotides are TGTGCCAGCAGCAAGGACAGGACCGAGACCCAGTACTTC.

The chain couples TRBV5-1 to TRBJ1-1, with 9 bases aligning to TRBD1. After removal of 6 bases from V and 4 bases from J, the junction contained 10 bases not matched to a gene. The V gene's germline CDR1 is SGHRS and CDR2 YFSETQ. The CDR3 extends over 15 amino acids. The chain's CDR3 is CASTQAETGGTEAFF. DNA of the CDR3: TGCGCCAGCACTCAGGCGGAGACAGGGGGCACTGAAGCTTTCTTT.

V gene TRBV5-6 combines with J gene TRBJ1-6; D not certain. Trimming removed 6 bases from V and 10 bases from J, with 20 bases in between. Germline lookup yields CDR1 SGHDT and CDR2 YYEEEE. This CDR3 comprises 15 residues. The CDR3 reads CASTISLGAGSPLHF. The CDR3 DNA sequence: TGTGCCAGCACCATCTCATTGGGAGCTGGATCACCCCTCCACTTT.

V gene TRBV5-4 combines with J gene TRBJ2-2; 7 nucleotides agree with TRBD2. CDR3 length: 16 amino acids. Trimming cost V 4 bases and J 4 bases; bases outside gene matches: 10. Germline V gene data show CDR1 as SGHNT and CDR2 as YYREEE (reference sequence). As DNA, the CDR3 is TGTGCCAGCAGCACCCGCATGCGGGAGACCACCGGGGAGCTGTTTTTT. Amino acids: CASSTRMRETTGELFF.

By frequency in the sample, this clone is medium-sized (0.01 to 0.1%). The rearrangement uses TRBV4-3 and TRBJ2-7; TRBD2 might be the D (7 bases). Trimming cost V 1 base and J 0 bases, with 10 bases left between them. CDR1 and CDR2 (germline): LGHNA, YSLEER. The CDR3 consists of 15 residues. CDR3 region: CASSQGGGPSYEQYF. The CDR3 nucleotides read TGCGCCAGCAGCCAAGGGGGGGGGCCCTCCTACGAGCAGTACTTC.

The chain recombines TRBV7-2 with TRBJ1-1; D may be TRBD1 (6 bases). The germline CDR1 and CDR2 sequences are SGHTA and FQGNSA. The length of the CDR3 is 18 residues. The V gene lost 4 bases and the J gene lost 6 bases, with 27 bases spanning the gap. CDR3 loop: CASSSAPGGALRRAEAFF. As DNA, the CDR3 is TGTGCCAGCAGCTCGGCCCCGGGGGGCGCGCTGAGACGGGCTGAAGCTTTCTTT. Full variable domain (remainder filled in from reference TRBV7-2 and TRBJ1-1): GAGVSQSPSNKVTEKGKDVELRCDPISGHTALYWYRQSLGQGLEFLIYFQGNSAPDKSGLPSDRFSAERTGGSVSTLTIQRTQQEDSAVYLCASSSAPGGALRRAEAFFGQGTRLTVV.

The chain has TRBV18 and TRBJ1-2; the D is unclear. Germline CDR1 is KGHSH and CDR2 is LQKENI. V was pared by 0 bases and J by 4 bases, with 15 bases between. The CDR3 extends over 16 amino acids. This chain's CDR3 is CASSPPVSADPYGYTF. CDR3 DNA sequence: TGTGCCAGCTCACCACCGGTATCAGCAGACCCCTATGGCTACACCTTC.

This chain joins TRBV25-1 and TRBJ1-2; D not resolved. The CDR3 extends over 12 amino acids. The V end was cut by 4 bases, the J end by 9 bases, with 12 bases between. Germline CDR1 reads MGHDK; CDR2 reads SYGVNS. The CDR3, as DNA: TGTGCCAGCAGTGTGTCCGACCGAAGCTACACCTTC. As protein: CASSVSDRSYTF.

Only one count was recorded for this clone. The chain uses TRBV7-2 and TRBJ1-5, with 8 bases matching TRBD1. V was pared by 5 bases and J by 6 bases, with 9 bases of the junction left unmatched. The CDR3 sequence is 15 residues long. The V gene's germline CDR1 is SGHTA and CDR2 FQGNSA. CDR3 DNA sequence: TGTGCCAGCAGCATTACGGCAGGGGGCGGTCAGCCCCAGCATTTT. Protein sequence: CASSITAGGGQPQHF.

The sample holds a few counts of this clone. This chain connects TRBV7-2 to TRBJ2-4; 9 nucleotides agree with TRBD2. Looked up from germline, CDR1 is SGHTA and CDR2 is FQGNSA. This CDR3 has 13 amino acids. V shed 6 bases and J 7 bases; nucleotides not matched to a gene: 4. CDR3 in DNA: TGTGCCAGCAGACCCAGCGGGGGGAACATTCAGTACTTC. This sequence encodes CASRPSGGNIQYF.

The rearrangement links TRBV27 to TRBJ1-2; TRBD1 agrees at 12 bases. This CDR3 has 16 amino acids. With 4 bases clipped from V and 5 bases from J, the junction kept 8 bases outside the gene matches. Germline assignment: CDR1 MNHEY and CDR2 SMNVEV (reference sequence). CDR3 sequence (DNA): TGTGCCAGCAGTTATCCGGGACAGGGGGCGAAATATGGCTACACCTTC. Translating it yields CASSYPGQGAKYGYTF.

The chain links TRBV30 to TRBJ1-6, with 7 bases matching TRBD1. The CDR3 covers 17 residues. The J segment lost 7 bases and the V segment lost 0 bases, leaving 12 bases of the junction unmatched. In germline, CDR1 is GTSNPN, CDR2 SVGIG (reference sequence). In DNA form, the CDR3 reads TGTGCCTGGAGTGTAAGGATAGGGACAGACATGAATTCACCCCTCCACTTT. This encodes CAWSVRIGTDMNSPLHF. Together with reference TRBV30 and TRBJ1-6, the CDR3 gives the full variable domain: SQTIHQWPATLVQPVGSPLSLECTVEGTSNPNLYWYRQAAGRGLQLLFYSVGIGQISSEVPQNLSASRPQDRQFILSSKKLLLSDSGFYLCAWSVRIGTDMNSPLHFGNGTRLTVT.

The chain has TRBV4-3 and TRBJ2-3; D is unresolved. Trimming left V 0 bases short and J 2 bases short, with 9 bases between. Germline V gene sequence: CDR1 LGHNA, CDR2 YSLEER. The CDR3 consists of 15 residues. The CDR3: CASSQEGALTDTQYF. The CDR3 bases are TGCGCCAGCAGCCAAGAAGGAGCGCTCACAGATACGCAGTATTTT.

The chain combines TRBV7-2 with TRBJ2-1; the D is unclear. Per the germline V gene, CDR1 is SGHTA and CDR2 is FQGNSA. The CDR3 covers 17 residues. V lost 1 base, J lost 0 bases, and 13 bases lay in between. The CDR3 DNA reads TGTGCCAGCAGCTTAGTGGTCGGGCCGAGCTCCTACAATGAGCAGTTCTTC. This sequence encodes CASSLVVGPSSYNEQFF.

The chain employs TRBV5-6 and TRBJ2-7; 11 bases are a match to TRBD2. Germline V lookup: CDR1 SGHDT, CDR2 YYEEEE. After removal of 6 bases from V and 2 bases from J, the junction contained 10 bases not matched to a gene. CDR3 length equals 16 residues. The CDR3 sequence: CASTYGLAGGTYEQYF. The CDR3 nucleotides are TGTGCCAGCACCTATGGTCTAGCGGGGGGAACCTACGAGCAGTACTTC.

V usage is TRBV7-8 and J usage is TRBJ1-2, with 9 bases lining up with TRBD1. The V gene end was trimmed by 6 bases and the J gene end by 6 bases; junction bases not matched to a gene: 5. Germline CDR1 and CDR2: SGHVS and FQNEAQ. The CDR3 has 13 residues. The DNA for the CDR3 is TGTGCCAGCAGTCAAGACAGGGGGAATGGCTACACCTTC. It translates to CASSQDRGNGYTF.

The chain carries TRBV30 and TRBJ2-3; D is tentatively TRBD1 or TRBD2 (6 bases each). Per the germline V gene, CDR1 is GTSNPN and CDR2 is SVGIG (reference sequence). V was pared by 5 bases and J by 2 bases, with 11 bases between. The CDR3 contains 13 residues. In DNA, the CDR3 is TGTGCCTGGGGGGGGCAAGACACAGATACGCAGTATTTT. Its protein is CAWGGQDTDTQYF.

The chain carries TRBV11-2 and TRBJ1-5; unclear D gene. This CDR3 region has 13 residues. Germline V lookup: CDR1 SGHAT, CDR2 FQNNGV. Deletions cut 1 base from V and 7 bases from J, with 8 bases between. CDR3 coding DNA: TGTGCCAGCAGCTTAGGCGAGGGACAGCCCCAGCATTTT. Amino acids: CASSLGEGQPQHF.

This sequence joins TRBV6-6 and TRBJ2-7; 9 positions agree with TRBD1. The germline V gene has CDR1 MNHNY and CDR2 SVGAGI (reference sequence). V lost 5 bases to trimming and J lost 3 bases; unmatched junction nucleotides: 8. The CDR3 sequence is 15 residues long. CDR3 sequence reads: CASSPSGQGFYEQYF. The DNA for the CDR3 is TGTGCCAGCAGTCCCTCGGGACAGGGTTTCTACGAGCAGTACTTC.

The chain joins TRBV5-1 to TRBJ2-7; TRBD1 matches at 10 bases. The CDR3 is made up of 13 amino acids. The germline CDR1 and CDR2 sequences are SGHRS and YFSETQ. V lost 4 bases and J lost 6; bases outside the gene matches: 4. CDR3 sequence (DNA): TGCGCCAGCAGCCCAGGACAGGGGGGCGAGCAGTACTTC. This encodes CASSPGQGGEQYF.